These T cell receptor beta chains were read from a single sample in a study of shared clonotypes between healthy human individuals. Clones were read by immunoSEQ multiplex PCR, and TCRdb kept only the in-frame ones, dropping some. The sample includes about 600,000 clones, around 97% of them seen just once. Sequencing input: naive CD4+ T cells sorted from blood. Receptors were obtained from a young woman in good health. Each CDR3 is given with its conserved first and last residue. D genes are given only for firm matches.

D: .; V: TRBV27; CDR3: CASSSLTQETQYF
D: .; V: TRBV4-2; CDR3: CASSQDSGNYGYTF
D: .; V: TRBV19; CDR3: CASSGWDSGGETQYF
D: .; V: TRBV5-1; CDR3: CASRGRHTEAFF
D: TRBD2; V: TRBV18; CDR3: CASSKSSGSNNNEQFF
D: TRBD1; V: TRBV4-2; CDR3: CASSLTGGTEAFF
D: TRBD1; V: TRBV5-6; CDR3: CASSPDRGEIPGANVLTF
D: TRBD1; V: TRBV27; CDR3: CASSETGGIKSGYTF
D: TRBD2; V: TRBV5-4; CDR3: CASSSRLAGGETQYF
D: .; V: TRBV28; CDR3: CASSLPGTPFLETQYF
D: TRBD1; V: TRBV4-1; CDR3: CASSQDETGGGGQPQHF
D: .; V: TRBV9; CDR3: CASSELKSSYNEQFF
D: .; V: TRBV4-1; CDR3: CASSQHRDTLNTEAFF
D: .; V: TRBV5-1; CDR3: CASSLYAEYEQYF
D: TRBD2; V: TRBV4-1; CDR3: CASSQETSADSSYNEQFF
D: .; V: TRBV2; CDR3: CASRLYEQFF
D: TRBD1; V: TRBV7-8; CDR3: CASSLGRGRGQDYEQYF
D: .; V: TRBV28; CDR3: CASTRSGTKPQETQYF
D: TRBD1; V: TRBV5-1; CDR3: CASSPGQAFREKLFF
D: TRBD1; V: TRBV25-1; CDR3: CASSEWDRPYGYTF
D: .; V: TRBV15; CDR3: CATSRGGGGYEQYF
D: .; V: TRBV29-1; CDR3: CSVEILETQYF
D: .; V: TRBV6-6; CDR3: CASRELPWSNQPQHF
D: .; V: TRBV10-1; CDR3: CASSASPETQYF
D: .; V: TRBV28; CDR3: CASSWTDPGSVPIRNEQFF
D: .; V: TRBV21-1; CDR3: CASRRQRIWTEAFF
D: TRBD2; V: TRBV7-2; CDR3: CASSLGGTSINEQFF
D: .; V: TRBV5-1; CDR3: CASSSNQETQYF
D: .; V: TRBV7-9; CDR3: CASSLDLYNEQFF
D: TRBD2; V: TRBV28; CDR3: CASRGLAGDRWAKNIQYF
D: .; V: TRBV15; CDR3: CATSWTDVDNEKLFF
D: .; V: TRBV6-1; CDR3: CASSEMLTHEQYF
D: TRBD1; V: TRBV5-1; CDR3: CASSSWTGPGNEKLFF
D: .; V: TRBV27; CDR3: CASSLQSELTYEQYF
D: TRBD2; V: TRBV11-3; CDR3: CASSLDLAGGRNEQFF
D: .; V: TRBV25-1; CDR3: CASSETYEQYF
D: TRBD1; V: TRBV5-1; CDR3: CASSLRTGGVTQYF
D: TRBD1; V: TRBV19; CDR3: CASSVRQGPYEQYF
D: .; V: TRBV5-1; CDR3: CASSLDPDKAYEQYF
D: .; V: TRBV7-8; CDR3: CASSPLEGLNEQFF
D: .; V: TRBV6-5; CDR3: CASSPIGYEQYF
D: TRBD2; V: TRBV9; CDR3: CASSRTSGLLNEQFF
D: .; V: TRBV7-9; CDR3: CASSLAGRRHNEQFF
D: TRBD1; V: TRBV7-8; CDR3: CASSAQVGDRVVYF
D: TRBD1; V: TRBV6-5; CDR3: CASRGQGLMNTEAFF
D: .; V: TRBV11-2; CDR3: CASSPGPGSYNEQFF
D: .; V: TRBV6-1; CDR3: CASSELWPGRPPQAFF
D: TRBD2; V: TRBV28; CDR3: CASSTGTSGRQEQFF
D: .; V: TRBV7-9; CDR3: CAMSGGTDTQYF
D: .; V: TRBV2; CDR3: CASAPGQMNTEAFF
D: .; V: TRBV4-1; CDR3: CASSQGLGSATNEKLFF
D: TRBD2; V: TRBV10-2; CDR3: CASSESHAAGGRNEQFF
D: TRBD1; V: TRBV27; CDR3: CASSSTGDYEQYF
D: .; V: TRBV7-6; CDR3: CASSFVRGTQYF
D: .; V: TRBV4-1; CDR3: CASSQPEFYSGNTIYF
D: .; V: TRBV7-9; CDR3: CASSSQGHYGYTF
D: .; V: TRBV19; CDR3: CASRISGSPRSGNTIYF
D: TRBD1; V: TRBV10-3; CDR3: CASGQDEQYF
D: .; V: TRBV5-5; CDR3: CASSLGAYEQYF